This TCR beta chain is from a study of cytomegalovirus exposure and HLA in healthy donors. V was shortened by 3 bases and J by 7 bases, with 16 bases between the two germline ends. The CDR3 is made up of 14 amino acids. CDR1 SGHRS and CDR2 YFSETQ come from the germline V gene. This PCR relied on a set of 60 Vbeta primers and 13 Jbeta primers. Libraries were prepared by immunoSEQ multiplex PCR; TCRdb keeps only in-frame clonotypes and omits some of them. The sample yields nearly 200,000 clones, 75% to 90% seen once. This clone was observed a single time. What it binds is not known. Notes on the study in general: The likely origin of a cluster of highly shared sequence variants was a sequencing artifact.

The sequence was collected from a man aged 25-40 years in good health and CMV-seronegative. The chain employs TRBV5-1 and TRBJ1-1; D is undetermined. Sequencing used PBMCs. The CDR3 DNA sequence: TGCGCCAGCAGCTCCTCGACTCCGGGGAATGAAGCTTTCTTT. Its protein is CASSSSTPGNEAFF.